This TCR beta chain comes out of a study of CXCR4 blockade with PD-1 therapy in pancreatic cancer. Study conclusions and caveats: Tumors were clonally expanded, mean around 0.14 versus 0.05 in healthy blood.

The CDR3 totals 12 residues. Germline CDR1 is SQVTM and CDR2 is ANQGSEA. The junction had 3 bases not matched to a gene; V was cut back by 5 bases and J by 6 bases. Measured with immunoSEQ multiplex PCR; TCRdb has only the in-frame clones, and not every one. The sample lists about 5,900 clones, roughly a third occurring once. Turning to this clone: Its antigen is as yet unknown.

The specimen sequenced was tumor tissue. The sequence was collected from a human donor with pancreatic ductal adenocarcinoma. The chain employs TRBV29-1 and TRBJ2-2; 7 bases agree with TRBD2. The CDR3 spells CSVTRGAGELFF. CDR3 DNA: TGCAGCGTTACCCGGGGGGCCGGGGAGCTGTTTTTT.